This T cell receptor (beta chain) came from a study of T cell responses to AZD1222 COVID-19 vaccine. The germline V gene has CDR1 LNHDA and CDR2 SQIVND (reference sequence). V lost 7 bases to trimming and J lost 3 bases; unmatched junction nucleotides: 6. The CDR3 is 14 residues long. The data were produced by immunoSEQ multiplex PCR, yet TCRdb's version contains in-frame clones alone and is incomplete. This table holds roughly 170,000 clones, about nine tenths found once. This chain uses TRBV19 with TRBJ1-5, with TRBD1 matching over 7 bases. The sample was peripheral blood, taken on day 0 of AZD1222 vaccination. This clonotype was sampled from an adult in good health. The CDR3 DNA follows: TGTGCCAGTAACAACAGGGGCCCCAATCAGCCCCAGCATTTT. Translating gives CASNNRGPNQPQHF. Together with reference TRBV19 and TRBJ1-5, the CDR3 gives the full variable domain: DGGITQSPKYLFRKEGQNVTLSCEQNLNHDAMYWYRQDPGQGLRLIYYSQIVNDFQKGDIAEGYSVSREKKESFPLTVTSAQKNPTAFYLCASNNRGPNQPQHFGDGTRLSIL.